A single sample gave rise to the 26 T cell receptor beta chains below, sequenced in a study of human T cells and chemical hapten exposure. Time point meaning: patch test 2, 6 weeks after DPC sensitization. Documented treatment: therapeutic diphenylcyclopropenone sensitization with weekly scalp DPC. TCRdb re-called the RACE reads with MiXCR, one entry per CDR3 protein. Of 85,000 to 100,000 distinct CDR3 sequences in the sample, approximately 9.9% are singletons; the top ten hold less than 2.5%. Specimen: whole blood, collected in connection with sensitization to the hapten diphenylcyclopropenone (DPC). These receptors came from a man aged 40-55 years with alopecia areata. Some clones in this sample may be carry-over from other donors' samples.

This clonotype was detected only a few times. The chain links TRBV20-1 to TRBJ1-4; D is unclear. The CDR3 spans 15 residues. The V end was cut by 1 base, the J end by 8 bases, with 17 bases between. CDR1 and CDR2 from the germline V gene are DFQATT and SNEGSKA (reference sequence). The CDR3 DNA reads as TGCAGTGCTAGAGCACCCGGGGAGTTGGGGGAAAAACTGTTTTTT. As protein: CSARAPGELGEKLFF.

By share of the sample, this clonotype is medium-sized (0.01 to 0.1%). The rearrangement joins TRBV29-1 to TRBJ1-5; 9 bases agree with TRBD1. The CDR3 has 14 residues. The germline V gene has CDR1 SQVTM and CDR2 ANQGSEA. Losses at the gene ends were 5 bases for V and 3 bases for J; bases not matched to a gene: 5. The CDR3 nucleotides are TGCAGCGTTAAACAGGGGGCTGACAATCAGCCCCAGCATTTT. As protein: CSVKQGADNQPQHF.

This clonotype occurred a few times. V usage is TRBV4-3 and J usage is TRBJ1-5; 8 bases align to TRBD1. Germline V gene sequence: CDR1 LGHNA, CDR2 YSLEER. The V and J ends lost 5 bases and 5 bases, in that order; junction bases with no gene match: 8. The CDR3 length is 15 residues. The CDR3 reads CASSYKAGGDQPQHF. DNA of the CDR3: TGCGCCAGCAGCTATAAAGCAGGGGGCGATCAGCCCCAGCATTTT.

The sample holds a few counts of this clonotype. The rearrangement links TRBV28 to TRBJ2-3; D is perhaps TRBD2 (5 bases). There are 15 residues in the CDR3. Per the germline V gene, CDR1 is MDHEN and CDR2 is SYDVKM. Trimming removed 3 bases from V and 1 base from J, with 11 bases in between. The CDR3 spells CASSFASSGTDTQYF. The CDR3 DNA sequence: TGTGCCAGCAGTTTCGCTAGCTCTGGCACAGATACGCAGTATTTT.

J is TRBJ2-4 and V is TRBV29-1; D is possibly TRBD2 (6 bases). This CDR3 comprises 13 residues. Germline loops: CDR1 SQVTM, CDR2 ANQGSEA. V was shortened by 2 bases and J by 4 bases, with 9 bases between the two germline ends. The CDR3 nucleotides are TGCAGCGTTGAACGGCGGGGAAAAAACATTCAGTACTTC. Its translation: CSVERRGKNIQYF.

The chain has TRBV28 and TRBJ2-5; D unclear. Per the germline V gene, CDR1 is MDHEN and CDR2 is SYDVKM. With 6 bases removed from V and 4 bases from J, the gap between germline ends came to 15 bases. The CDR3 is made up of 14 amino acids. The CDR3 is CASRLAFGPETQYF. DNA of the CDR3: TGTGCCAGCAGGCTCGCCTTCGGCCCAGAGACCCAGTACTTC.

The V and J genes are TRBV7-9 and TRBJ2-1, with D possibly matching TRBD2 (6 bases). Trimming left V 5 bases short and J 2 bases short, with 16 bases between. Looked up from germline, CDR1 is SEHNR and CDR2 is FQNEAQ (reference sequence). The CDR3 is 16 residues long. In DNA, the CDR3 is TGTGCCAGCAGCCTATTAAGTAGCGGTACCTACAATGAGCAGTTCTTC. This gives the protein CASSLLSSGTYNEQFF.

This clonotype has only a few counts. The CDR3 here is CASRYAGTGPGTEAFF. The CDR3 nucleotides are TGCGCCAGCAGGTATGCCGGGACAGGGCCGGGCACTGAAGCTTTCTTT. The chain combines TRBV5-1 with TRBJ1-1; 9 bases are shared with TRBD1. V was pared by 5 bases and J by 4 bases, with 12 bases of the junction left unmatched. The CDR3 is 16 amino acids. Germline V CDR1 and CDR2: SGHRS, YFSETQ.

V gene TRBV2 combines with J gene TRBJ2-3; the match to TRBD2 covers 11 bases. Per germline, CDR1 SNHLY and CDR2 FYNNEI. With V trimmed by 5 bases and J by 0 bases, 4 bases remained unmatched. CDR3 length equals 16 residues. The CDR3 DNA follows: TGTGCCAGCAGTATGGGACTAGCGGCTAGCACAGATACGCAGTATTTT. This translates into CASSMGLAASTDTQYF.

This clonotype was seen repeatedly, ten times or more. For the CDR3, the DNA is TGTGCCATCAGAGGGGCGGGTACCACCGGGGAGCTGTTTTTT. It specifies CAIRGAGTTGELFF. The rearrangement joins TRBV10-3 to TRBJ2-2; TRBD1 or TRBD2 may be the D gene (5 bases each). The germline CDR1 and CDR2 sequences are ENHRY and SYGVKD. CDR3 length: 14 amino acids. Trimming stripped 6 bases from V and 4 bases from J, with 12 bases between.

The V and J genes are TRBV6-2 or TRBV6-3 and TRBJ1-4, with D tentatively TRBD1 (6 bases). The ends were cut back, 5 bases at V and 4 bases at J, with 17 bases in the middle. The germline V gene has CDR1 MNHEY and CDR2 SVGEGT. This CDR3 spans 16 amino acids. The CDR3 sequence is CASSRGTGGVNEKLFF. CDR3 nucleotide sequence: TGTGCCAGCAGTCGGGGGACGGGGGGCGTTAATGAAAAACTGTTTTTT.

This clonotype came up many times. This chain links TRBV4-2 with TRBJ2-3; the match to TRBD2 covers 7 bases. Germline V gene sequence: CDR1 LGHNA, CDR2 YNFKEQ. V dropped 1 base and J dropped 4; count of bases not matched to a gene: 8. This CDR3 has 16 amino acids. CDR3 DNA sequence: TGTGCCAGCAGCCAAGGAGCGGGGACTGTCGCAGATACGCAGTATTTT. This sequence encodes CASSQGAGTVADTQYF.

This clonotype showed up many times. The chain joins TRBV28 to TRBJ1-1; 7 nucleotides line up with TRBD1. The CDR3 loop spans 13 amino acids. The germline V gene encodes CDR1 MDHEN and CDR2 SYDVKM. Trimming cost V 7 bases and J 10 bases; bases outside gene matches: 12. The CDR3 spells CASTGTATVAAFF. The CDR3 nucleotides read TGTGCCAGCACCGGGACAGCTACGGTTGCAGCTTTCTTT.

V is TRBV12-3 or TRBV12-4 and J is TRBJ2-1; TRBD2 is a possible D gene (5 bases). The V end lost 7 bases, the J end lost 5 bases, and 18 bases lay between the germline ends. This CDR3 comprises 15 residues. The CDR3 is CASTGAEVGNNEQFF. CDR3 bases: TGTGCCAGCACCGGAGCGGAAGTAGGGAACAATGAGCAGTTCTTC.

This clonotype was seen at least ten times. This sequence joins TRBV29-1 and TRBJ1-1; D is undetermined. With 2 bases removed from V and 1 base from J, the gap between germline ends came to 14 bases. This CDR3 region has 15 residues. Germline V gives CDR1 SQVTM, CDR2 ANQGSEA. The CDR3 bases are TGCAGCGTTGAAAGGTCAAGAACGGCGAACACTGAAGCTTTCTTT. It encodes CSVERSRTANTEAFF.

This clonotype came up many times. The chain links TRBV7-3 to TRBJ1-5, with D uncertain. Germline lookup yields CDR1 SGHTA and CDR2 FQGTGA. The length of the CDR3 is 20 residues. Trimming removed 3 bases from V and 3 bases from J, with 27 bases in between. CDR3 amino acids: CASSFISGFNGSLDNQPQHF. The CDR3 DNA sequence: TGTGCCAGCAGCTTCATATCGGGGTTTAACGGGAGCCTAGACAATCAGCCCCAGCATTTT.

The table lists this clonotype with a few counts. The chain has TRBV20-1 and TRBJ2-1; D unresolved. From germline, CDR1 is DFQATT and CDR2 SNEGSKA (reference sequence). V was trimmed by 2 bases and J by 7 bases, leaving 6 bases between them. This CDR3 is built from 11 residues. Here the CDR3 reads CSARYDNEQFF. CDR3 coding DNA: TGCAGTGCTAGATACGATAATGAGCAGTTCTTC.

This clonotype was observed at least ten times. In DNA, the CDR3 is TGTGCCAGCAGTTCCGGATGGGCTGAAGCTTTCTTT. Its protein product is CASSSGWAEAFF. The rearrangement uses TRBV6-2 or TRBV6-3 and TRBJ1-1, with no clear D. Between the trimmed V and J ends, which lost 4 bases and 6 bases, there was a span of 9 bases. Germline CDR1 is MNHEY and CDR2 is SVGEGT. The CDR3 loop spans 12 amino acids.

The chain joins TRBV20-1 to TRBJ2-1; perhaps D is TRBD1 or TRBD2 (5 bases each). This CDR3 spans 14 amino acids. Germline-derived CDR1 and CDR2 are DFQATT and SNEGSKA (reference sequence). V lost 5 bases to trimming and J lost 6 bases, with 17 bases between them. The DNA for the CDR3 is TGCAGTGCTGTACCGGGACCCTGGGCCAATGAGCAGTTCTTC. Amino acid sequence: CSAVPGPWANEQFF.

This clonotype was counted at least ten times. The J gene is TRBJ2-3, the V gene TRBV20-1; D not resolved. CDR1 is DFQATT, CDR2 SNEGSKA, per germline (reference sequence). This CDR3 is 15 amino acids long. V gave up 6 bases and J gave up 4 bases, with 20 bases separating them. CDR3 bases: TGCAGTGCGGGTCGGTTAGCATTGTCGGCAGATACGCAGTATTTT. Translated: CSAGRLALSADTQYF.

The table lists this clonotype with many counts. The chain links TRBV5-1 to TRBJ1-5; 8 positions agree with TRBD1. Germline V gene data show CDR1 as SGHRS and CDR2 as YFSETQ. The V segment lost 4 bases and the J segment 3 bases; nucleotides outside the gene matches: 6. This CDR3 comprises 15 residues. The CDR3 is CASSPGQGVNQPQHF. The CDR3 DNA is TGCGCCAGCAGCCCCGGACAGGGCGTCAATCAGCCCCAGCATTTT. The whole variable domain, remainder taken from reference TRBV5-1 and TRBJ1-5, is KAGVTQTPRYLIKTRGQQVTLSCSPISGHRSVSWYQQTPGQGLQFLFEYFSETQRNKGNFPGRFSGRQFSNSRSEMNVSTLELGDSALYLCASSPGQGVNQPQHFGDGTRLSIL.

This clonotype was detected ten times or more. The J gene is TRBJ1-4, the V gene TRBV6-6; D may be TRBD1 (5 bases). The V and J ends lost 2 bases and 8 bases respectively, with 15 bases between them. Germline lookup yields CDR1 MNHNY and CDR2 SVGAGI (reference sequence). The CDR3 covers 15 residues. CDR3: CASSYPGGEGEKLFF. The CDR3 region has the DNA TGTGCCAGCAGTTACCCCGGAGGGGAGGGGGAAAAACTGTTTTTT.

The chain employs TRBV6-1 and TRBJ2-1; TRBD2 is a possible D gene (5 bases). The length of the CDR3 is 12 residues. Trimming removed 5 bases at V and 8 bases at J, with 10 bases between. Germline CDR1 MNHNS, CDR2 SASEGT. The CDR3 spells CASSPRVHEQFF. CDR3 DNA sequence: TGTGCCAGCAGTCCGCGGGTCCATGAGCAGTTCTTC.

In its sample, this clonotype was seen a few times. The genes are TRBV6-5 and TRBJ2-3, with 8 bases identical to TRBD2. Germline V CDR1 and CDR2: MNHEY, SVGAGI. J lost 9 bases, V lost 6 bases, and 11 bases had no gene match. The CDR3 totals 14 residues. The CDR3 sequence is CASRIRLAGDTQYF. Here the CDR3 DNA reads TGTGCCAGCAGAATTCGGCTAGCGGGCGACACGCAGTATTTT.

The chain combines TRBV7-2 with TRBJ1-1, with no clear D. V lost 1 base to trimming and J lost 1 base, with 7 bases between them. Germline assignment: CDR1 SGHTA and CDR2 FQGNSA. The CDR3 sequence is 14 residues long. CDR3 residues: CASSLDRQNTEAFF. Written as DNA, the CDR3 is TGTGCCAGCAGCTTAGATAGGCAGAACACTGAAGCTTTCTTT.

V gene TRBV7-3 combines with J gene TRBJ2-3; 7 bases are shared with TRBD1. Germline V gene sequence: CDR1 SGHTA, CDR2 FQGTGA. The CDR3 sequence is 18 residues long. After removal of 0 bases from V and 3 bases from J, the junction contained 12 bases not matched to a gene. The CDR3 loop reads CASSLTGARTGRTDTQYF. CDR3 bases: TGTGCCAGCAGCTTAACCGGGGCCAGGACAGGAAGAACAGATACGCAGTATTTT.